The 28 T cell receptor beta chains listed next were all sequenced from one sample in a study of OX40 agonist ivuxolimab in advanced cancers. The method was immunoSEQ multiplex PCR; TCRdb's version includes in-frame clones alone and lacks a portion of them. The repertoire holds about 62,000 clones, with around 83% as singletons. Sequencing used CD4+ or CD8+ T cells sorted from blood, obtained in a trial of the OX40 agonist ivuxolimab. The receptor source for this set is an adult with an advanced solid tumor such as melanoma, head and neck, liver or kidney cancer.

V and J are TRBV4-3 and TRBJ2-2; TRBD1 matches 9 bases. Trimming took 0 bases from V and 9 from J; bases not matched to a gene: 17. CDR1 is LGHNA, CDR2 YSLEER, per germline. The CDR3 sequence is 19 residues long. In DNA, the CDR3 is TGCGCCAGCAGCCAAGATAACTCGGTCGACAGGGGGGGGGACCGGGAGCTGTTTTTT. Amino acids: CASSQDNSVDRGGDRELFF.

The V and J genes are TRBV28 and TRBJ1-6; D ambiguous. CDR3 size: 14 residues. The V end was cut by 3 bases, the J end by 10 bases, with 13 bases between. Looked up from germline, CDR1 is MDHEN and CDR2 is SYDVKM. Here the CDR3 DNA reads TGTGCCAGCAGTTTGCCACAGCCACGATCACCCCTCCACTTT. It specifies CASSLPQPRSPLHF.

The rearrangement links TRBV6-4 to TRBJ2-2; D is ambiguous. CDR1 and CDR2 from the germline V gene are MRHNA and SNTAGT. The CDR3 is 13 amino acids. V was trimmed by 4 bases and J by 5 bases, leaving 8 bases between them. The CDR3 sequence: CASSVKGTGELFF. In nucleotides, the CDR3 is TGTGCCAGCAGTGTTAAGGGAACCGGGGAGCTGTTTTTT.

The chain is built from TRBV6-5 and TRBJ1-2; a possible D gene is TRBD1 (5 bases). This CDR3 contains 14 residues. Germline CDR1 is MNHEY and CDR2 is SVGAGI. V lost 7 bases to trimming and J lost 3 bases, with 15 bases between them. The CDR3 loop is CASISPGVDYGYTF. In DNA, the CDR3 is TGTGCCAGCATCAGTCCGGGGGTAGACTATGGCTACACCTTC.

The gene calls are TRBV6-1 and TRBJ1-3; D gene uncertain. This CDR3 has 13 amino acids. In germline, CDR1 is MNHNS, CDR2 SASEGT. The germline V and J ends were trimmed by 7 bases and 6 bases, with 13 bases remaining between them. The CDR3 DNA is TGTGCCAGCACCTCAAATGTGGAAAACACCATATATTTT. As protein: CASTSNVENTIYF.

The genes are TRBV6-6 and TRBJ1-5, with D possibly TRBD1 on 5 matching bases. The CDR3 totals 14 residues. Germline V gene data show CDR1 as MNHNY and CDR2 as SVGAGI (reference sequence). Trimming pared 6 bases from V and 0 bases from J, leaving 9 bases between. CDR3 residues: CASSLQASNQPQHF. In DNA, the CDR3 is TGTGCCAGCAGCCTACAGGCTAGCAATCAGCCCCAGCATTTT.

The CDR3 loop reads CASSPGIGAVTGELFF. The CDR3 nucleotides read TGCGCCAGCAGCCCGGGAATCGGGGCGGTCACCGGGGAGCTGTTTTTT. The chain uses TRBV5-1 and TRBJ2-2; D might be TRBD1 or TRBD2, each matching 5 bases. Trimming took 4 bases from V and 4 from J, leaving 17 bases between them. CDR3 length: 16 residues. Per the germline V gene, CDR1 is SGHRS and CDR2 is YFSETQ.

This clone was seen a single time. V is TRBV4-3 and J is TRBJ1-2; the D is unclear. The V end was cut by 4 bases, the J end by 7 bases, with 13 bases between. Per germline, CDR1 LGHNA and CDR2 YSLEER. The CDR3 is 13 residues long. CDR3 amino acids: CASSLKPVGGYTF. The CDR3 coding sequence is TGCGCCAGCAGCCTCAAACCGGTAGGTGGCTACACCTTC.

The rearrangement joins TRBV6-1 to TRBJ1-3, with TRBD1 as a possible D gene (6 bases). The germline V and J ends were trimmed by 7 bases and 1 base, with 11 bases remaining between them. Germline assignment: CDR1 MNHNS and CDR2 SASEGT. CDR3 length: 14 amino acids. The CDR3 region has the DNA TGTGCCAGCACCGGGGGGCAATCTGGAAACACCATATATTTT. Its translation: CASTGGQSGNTIYF.

The chain joins TRBV4-2 to TRBJ1-2, with D unresolved. Looked up from germline, CDR1 is LGHNA and CDR2 is YNFKEQ. Trimming left V 0 bases short and J 9 bases short, with 17 bases between. The CDR3 consists of 15 residues. The DNA of the CDR3 is TGTGCCAGCAGCCAAGAAAAATCGGGCGAGCACCGCTACACCTTC. Translation gives CASSQEKSGEHRYTF.

The genes are TRBV2 and TRBJ2-3; no firm D call. V shed 6 bases and J shed 0 bases, with 7 bases lying between them. Germline CDR1 and CDR2: SNHLY and FYNNEI. The CDR3 loop spans 13 amino acids. This CDR3 reads CASSTGSTDTQYF. CDR3 DNA sequence: TGTGCCAGCAGCACCGGGAGCACAGATACGCAGTATTTT.

This clone counts as medium-sized. This chain joins TRBV6-6 and TRBJ1-5, with 9 positions matching TRBD1. V gave up 10 bases and J gave up 0 bases; unmatched junction bases: 4. The CDR3 has 14 residues. CDR1 is MNHNY and CDR2 is SVGAGI in the germline V gene (reference sequence). CDR3 coding DNA: TGTGCCATCCGGGGACAGGGTAGCAATCAGCCCCAGCATTTT. Translation: CAIRGQGSNQPQHF.

This sequence joins TRBV19 and TRBJ1-5, with TRBD1 matching over 8 bases. J lost 1 base, V lost 7 bases, and 9 bases had no gene match. Germline lookup yields CDR1 LNHDA and CDR2 SQIVND (reference sequence). The length of the CDR3 is 16 residues. CDR3 loop: CASNPTGARSNQPQHF. CDR3 nucleotide sequence: TGTGCCAGTAACCCGACAGGGGCGAGGAGCAATCAGCCCCAGCATTTT.

This chain's CDR3 is CASSLFPADTQYF. CDR3 sequence (DNA): TGTGCCAGCAGTCTGTTTCCCGCAGATACGCAGTATTTT. J is TRBJ2-3 and V is TRBV6-1; D not certain. The germline V gene encodes CDR1 MNHNS and CDR2 SASEGT. CDR3 length: 13 residues. V lost 5 bases to trimming and J lost 4 bases, with 10 bases between them.

This clone was picked up a small number of times. The chain is built from TRBV6-5 and TRBJ1-6, with 7 bases aligning to TRBD1. CDR1 and CDR2 (germline): MNHEY, SVGAGI. The CDR3 has 15 amino acids. The J segment lost 9 bases and the V segment lost 6 bases, leaving 11 bases of the junction unmatched. The CDR3 coding sequence is TGTGCCAGCAGGCCTACAACAGGGGTGGGTTCACCCCTCCACTTT. Amino acid sequence: CASRPTTGVGSPLHF.

This chain uses TRBV6-5 with TRBJ1-3; 7 bases are shared with TRBD1. V trimming: 10 bases; J trimming: 1 base; junction bases outside the gene matches: 7. The CDR3 loop spans 14 amino acids. CDR1 and CDR2 (germline): MNHEY, SVGAGI. CDR3 loop: CATQKGASGNTIYF. In DNA form, the CDR3 reads TGTGCCACCCAAAAGGGGGCTTCTGGAAACACCATATATTTT.

As for this clone: A junction end diverges from the germline sequence, so it may reflect a read error. The chain recombines TRBV7-7 with TRBJ2-3; 7 nucleotides line up with TRBD1. Per germline, CDR1 SSHAT and CDR2 FNYEAQ (reference sequence). The CDR3 consists of 19 residues. The CDR3 is CASSIPRGRGVYGTDTQYF. The CDR3 region has the DNA TGTGCTAGCAGCATACCGAGGGGGCGAGGGGTTTACGGCACAGATACGCAGTATTTT. Full variable domain (outside the CDR3, taken from reference TRBV7-7 and TRBJ2-3): GAGVSQSPRYKVTKRGQDVTLRCDPISSHATLYWYQQALGQGPEFLTYFNYEAQPDKSGLPSDRFSAERPEGSISTLTIQRTEQRDSAMYRCASSIPRGRGVYGTDTQYFGPGTRLTVL.

The chain joins TRBV5-4 to TRBJ1-1, with D perhaps matching TRBD1 (6 bases). The CDR3 covers 13 residues. The germline V gene encodes CDR1 SGHNT and CDR2 YYREEE (reference sequence). With 0 bases removed from V and 6 bases from J, the gap between germline ends came to 9 bases. The CDR3 protein is CASSLVKGAEAFF. The CDR3 bases are TGTGCCAGCAGCTTGGTAAAGGGGGCTGAAGCTTTCTTT. The entire variable domain, with the rest obtained from reference TRBV5-4 and TRBJ1-1, is as follows: ETGVTQSPTHLIKTRGQQVTLRCSSQSGHNTVSWYQQALGQGPQFIFQYYREEENGRGNFPPRFSGLQFPNYSSELNVNALELDDSALYLCASSLVKGAEAFFGQGTRLTVV.

This clone showed up just once. The CDR3 is CASSAHPGGGGDEQFF. Written as DNA, the CDR3 is TGTGCCAGCAGTGCCCATCCTGGCGGGGGGGGAGATGAGCAGTTCTTC. This chain connects TRBV2 to TRBJ2-1; TRBD2 aligns across 9 bases. This CDR3 is 16 amino acids long. The V and J ends lost 4 bases and 8 bases, in that order; junction bases with no gene match: 12. The V gene's germline CDR1 is SNHLY and CDR2 FYNNEI. The entire variable domain, with the rest obtained from reference TRBV2 and TRBJ2-1, is as follows: EPEVTQTPSHQVTQMGQEVILRCVPISNHLYFYWYRQILGQKVEFLVSFYNNEISEKSEIFDDQFSVERPDGSNFTLKIRSTKLEDSAMYFCASSAHPGGGGDEQFFGPGTRLTVL.

The gene calls are TRBV7-6 and TRBJ1-1; TRBD1 is a possible D gene (5 bases). This CDR3 has 13 residues. V was trimmed by 6 bases and J by 1 base, leaving 9 bases between them. Germline V gene sequence: CDR1 SGHVS, CDR2 FNYEAQ. CDR3 sequence reads: CASRNDRNTEAFF. The CDR3, as DNA: TGTGCCAGCAGAAACGACAGGAACACTGAAGCTTTCTTT.

Turning to this clone: At one of its ends the junction is not consistent with the germline gene, which may arise from a read error. This sequence joins TRBV7-7 and TRBJ2-3; 11 bases line up with TRBD2. Looked up from germline, CDR1 is SSHAT and CDR2 is FNYEAQ (reference sequence). The CDR3 is 15 amino acids. The CDR3 DNA follows: TGTGCTAGCAGCTTAGGTCTAGCGGGGGGAGATACGCAGTATTTT. The encoded protein is CASSLGLAGGDTQYF.

V gene TRBV19 combines with J gene TRBJ2-1; 14 nucleotides match TRBD2. The germline CDR1 and CDR2 sequences are LNHDA and SQIVND (reference sequence). The CDR3 spans 17 residues. V lost 4 bases and J lost 0; bases outside the gene matches: 2. The CDR3 sequence: CASSRLAGGSSYNEQFF. The CDR3 region has the DNA TGTGCCAGTAGTAGACTAGCGGGGGGGAGCTCCTACAATGAGCAGTTCTTC.

The genes are TRBV5-6 and TRBJ2-5; weak D call: TRBD2 (6 bases). Per germline, CDR1 SGHDT and CDR2 YYEEEE. The CDR3 runs to 15 residues. V shed 2 bases and J shed 0 bases, with 11 bases lying between them. This CDR3 is CASSFSGRYQETQYF. The CDR3 nucleotides read TGTGCCAGCAGCTTTTCAGGGAGGTACCAAGAGACCCAGTACTTC.

V usage is TRBV16 and J usage is TRBJ1-1; D gene ambiguous. From germline, CDR1 is KGHSY and CDR2 FQNENV. CDR3 size: 15 residues. Deletions cut 0 bases from V and 4 bases from J, with 12 bases between. CDR3 amino acids: CASSQSRVSATEAFF. The CDR3 region has the DNA TGTGCCAGCAGCCAATCCCGAGTATCGGCCACTGAAGCTTTCTTT.

The genes are TRBV9 and TRBJ1-1; perhaps TRBD1 as D (5 bases). The CDR3 length is 14 residues. Trimming took 3 bases from V and 1 from J, leaving 10 bases between them. Per germline, CDR1 SGDLS and CDR2 YYNGEE. CDR3 nucleotide sequence: TGTGCCAGCAGCGGGGTGGGGGAGAACACTGAAGCTTTCTTT. Encoded protein: CASSGVGENTEAFF.

The chain combines TRBV16 with TRBJ1-5; 9 bases map to TRBD1. The CDR3 consists of 15 residues. Germline V gene lookup returns CDR1 KGHSY and CDR2 FQNENV. Trimming cost V 0 bases and J 5 bases; bases outside gene matches: 2. The CDR3 DNA reads as TGTGCCAGCAGCCAATCGGGACAGGGAGATCAGCCCCAGCATTTT. Translation gives CASSQSGQGDQPQHF.

The DNA of the CDR3 is TGTGCCTTAGGGGCCGGCAATCAGCCCCAGCATTTT. It translates to CALGAGNQPQHF. V gene TRBV28 combines with J gene TRBJ1-5; a possible D gene is TRBD1 (5 bases). The CDR3 is made up of 12 amino acids. The germline V and J ends were trimmed by 11 bases and 2 bases, with 10 bases remaining between them. Germline assignment: CDR1 MDHEN and CDR2 SYDVKM.

The J gene is TRBJ2-5, the V gene TRBV7-9; the D gene is possibly TRBD1 (5 bases). V lost 1 base and J lost 2, with 11 bases in between. Germline lookup yields CDR1 SEHNR and CDR2 FQNEAQ (reference sequence). CDR3 length: 15 amino acids. CDR3 in DNA: TGTGCCAGCAGCTTAGATACAGGAAAACAAGAGACCCAGTACTTC. Protein: CASSLDTGKQETQYF.